The clone carrying this T cell receptor beta chain was found a few times. What it binds is not known. The sample belongs to a study of Graves' ophthalmopathy and Graves' hyperthyroidism. Amplification of TCR beta CDR3 regions used RNA transcripts. RT-PCR in the first round used HTBI primers; a second-round multiplex PCR followed. TCRdb reprocessed the multiplex PCR reads via MiXCR and lists one record per CDR3 protein. The sample lists hundreds of thousands of distinct CDR3 sequences, 20% to 25% seen once, with approximately 3% in the top ten. The CDR3 is 15 amino acids. V was cut by 3 bases and J by 5 bases, with 16 bases left in between. CDR1 is SNHLY and CDR2 is FYNNEI in the germline V gene. Broader study findings: With approximately 90% sensitivity and 75% to 84% specificity, a 13-signature model separated ophthalmopathy from stable hyperthyroidism. The blood repertoire also included most expanded thyroid clonotypes above 0.001 frequency.

Stable hyperthyroidism meant no progression to ophthalmopathy within 18 months of follow-up. Excluded were patients with other autoimmune diseases, uncontrolled infections, pregnancy or lactation. This TCR came from a woman aged 18-29 years with stable Graves' hyperthyroidism. Sequencing was done on a sample of peripheral blood. The J gene is TRBJ2-5, the V gene TRBV2; possible D gene TRBD2, 6 bases. Here the CDR3 reads CASSDSLGRGETQYF. For the CDR3, the DNA is TGTGCCAGCAGTGACAGCCTCGGGAGAGGGGAGACCCAGTACTTC.